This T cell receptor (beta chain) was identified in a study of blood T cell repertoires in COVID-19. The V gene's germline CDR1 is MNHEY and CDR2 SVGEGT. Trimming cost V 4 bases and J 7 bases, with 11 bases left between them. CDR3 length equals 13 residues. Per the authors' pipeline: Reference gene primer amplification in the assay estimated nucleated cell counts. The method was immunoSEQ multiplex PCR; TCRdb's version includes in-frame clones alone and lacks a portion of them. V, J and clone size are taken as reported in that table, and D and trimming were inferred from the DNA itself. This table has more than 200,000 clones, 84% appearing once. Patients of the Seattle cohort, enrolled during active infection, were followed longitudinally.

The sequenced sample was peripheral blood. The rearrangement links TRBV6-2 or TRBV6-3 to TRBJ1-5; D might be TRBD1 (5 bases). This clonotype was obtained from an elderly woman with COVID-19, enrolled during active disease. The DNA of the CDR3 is TGTGCCAGCAGTTTCGGGGGATCCCAGCCCCAGCATTTT. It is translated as CASSFGGSQPQHF.